The 15 T cell receptor beta chains listed next were all sequenced from one sample in a study of metastatic and nonmetastatic thyroid tumors. MiXCR re-clonotyped the PCR reads for TCRdb. The data show approximately 23,000 clones, about 21% seen once. Prior to thyroid surgery, none of the patients had received any treatment. Material: blood. The receptor set was obtained from a male donor with papillary thyroid cancer or a benign thyroid nodule (not recorded which). Some clones in this sample may be carry-over from other donors' samples.

This sequence joins TRBV19 and TRBJ1-5, with D maybe TRBD1 (5 bases). The germline gives CDR1 LNHDA, CDR2 SQIVND (reference sequence). The CDR3 sequence is 16 residues long. Trimming took off 5 bases at V and 6 bases at J, with 20 bases between the two ends. Written as DNA, the CDR3 is TGTGCCAGTAGTGGGATCGGGCAGGGTCGTTCTCAGCCCCAGCATTTT. This encodes CASSGIGQGRSQPQHF.

This clone occurred many times. V is TRBV6-1 and J is TRBJ1-5, with no clear D. Looked up from germline, CDR1 is MNHNS and CDR2 is SASEGT. The CDR3 extends over 16 amino acids. V was trimmed by 7 bases and J by 4 bases, leaving 20 bases between them. CDR3 loop: CASTPDTGVGNQPQHF. The DNA of the CDR3 is TGTGCCAGCACCCCAGACACGGGCGTAGGAAATCAGCCCCAGCATTTT.

This clone was picked up many times. V is TRBV5-1 and J is TRBJ2-7; 7 bases fit TRBD2. CDR1 is SGHRS, CDR2 YFSETQ, per germline. The CDR3 runs to 14 residues. V shed 0 bases, J shed 4 bases, and the junction held 4 bases outside the gene matches. CDR3 DNA sequence: TGCGCCAGCAGCTTGGTTGCGGGAGAATACGAGCAGTACTTC. This codes for CASSLVAGEYEQYF.

By sample share, this clone is medium-sized. The chain links TRBV28 to TRBJ1-2; no firm D call. The germline V and J ends were trimmed by 4 bases and 3 bases, with 3 bases remaining between them. Germline-derived CDR1 and CDR2 are MDHEN and SYDVKM. The CDR3 runs 11 residues. Here the CDR3 DNA reads TGTGCCAGCAGTTCAGACTATGGCTACACCTTC. Translating it yields CASSSDYGYTF.

V usage is TRBV20-1 and J usage is TRBJ2-7; 10 bases map to TRBD2. This CDR3 is built from 16 residues. Germline-derived CDR1 and CDR2 are DFQATT and SNEGSKA (reference sequence). The ends lost 5 bases at V and 7 bases at J; junction bases unmatched: 17. The CDR3 loop reads CSALCVLAGVTGEQYF. The CDR3, as DNA: TGCAGTGCTCTATGCGTGCTAGCGGGAGTCACGGGTGAGCAGTACTTC.

This clone has ten or more counts. The chain carries TRBV12-3 or TRBV12-4 and TRBJ2-3; weak D call: TRBD2 (6 bases). V lost 5 bases, J lost 4 bases, and 19 bases lay in between. CDR3 size: 16 residues. This CDR3 is CASSRMPGEGPDTQYF. CDR3 bases: TGTGCCAGCAGTCGCATGCCGGGAGAGGGGCCAGATACGCAGTATTTT.

This clone was observed many times. The rearrangement links TRBV6-6 to TRBJ1-1; maybe TRBD1 (6 bases). Germline V gives CDR1 MNHNY, CDR2 SVGAGI (reference sequence). CDR3 size: 15 residues. The V end was cut by 2 bases, the J end by 0 bases, with 10 bases between. The CDR3 DNA reads as TGTGCCAGCAGTTACGGGGGCGGTATGAACACTGAAGCTTTCTTT. This translates into CASSYGGGMNTEAFF.

This clone appeared many times. The V call is TRBV6-2 or TRBV6-3, the J call TRBJ1-1; no reliable D call. V lost 4 bases to trimming and J lost 6 bases, with 18 bases between them. This CDR3 is built from 15 residues. Germline V CDR1 and CDR2: MNHEY, SVGEGT. For the CDR3, the DNA is TGTGCCAGCAGTTCGAATACCCAGGCGGGCGCTGAAGCTTTCTTT. It yields the protein CASSSNTQAGAEAFF.

This clone was counted only a few times. The chain links TRBV12-3 or TRBV12-4 to TRBJ2-1, with TRBD2 matching over 9 bases. The ends lost 6 bases at V and 9 bases at J; junction bases unmatched: 12. The CDR3 is 15 amino acids. The CDR3 loop is CASSLAAGGRGEQFF. The CDR3 DNA reads as TGTGCCAGCAGCTTGGCGGCGGGGGGGAGGGGTGAGCAGTTCTTC.

The chain joins TRBV30 to TRBJ1-2, with unresolved D. Trimming took off 1 base at V and 6 bases at J, with 6 bases between the two ends. Germline V gene sequence: CDR1 GTSNPN, CDR2 SVGIG (reference sequence). The CDR3 sequence is 11 residues long. Here the CDR3 reads CAWSGANGYTF. CDR3 in DNA: TGTGCCTGGAGTGGGGCCAATGGCTACACCTTC.

This clone has just one count. A much larger clonotype is one base distant, so this may be a read error. This sequence joins TRBV20-1 and TRBJ1-1, with unresolved D. Germline CDR1 and CDR2: DFQATT and SNEGSKA (reference sequence). The V and J ends lost 3 bases and 7 bases respectively, with 15 bases between them. This CDR3 is built from 13 residues. CDR3 loop: CSASSGSGHEAFF. The CDR3 DNA reads TGCAGTGCTAGTTCCGGGTCAGGCCATGAAGCTTTCTTT.

This clone was counted ten times or more. The V and J genes are TRBV28 and TRBJ1-4; perhaps TRBD1 as D (6 bases). V lost 3 bases to trimming and J lost 2 bases, with 10 bases between them. The germline V gene encodes CDR1 MDHEN and CDR2 SYDVKM. This CDR3 spans 15 amino acids. The chain's CDR3 is CASSFAQGTNEKLFF. CDR3 nucleotides: TGTGCCAGCAGTTTCGCACAGGGTACTAATGAAAAACTGTTTTTT.

Remarks on this clone: The same CDR3 also results from other DNA sequences found in this sample. The rearrangement joins TRBV18 to TRBJ1-1; D possibly corresponds to TRBD1 (5 bases). CDR3 length equals 15 residues. Germline lookup yields CDR1 KGHSH and CDR2 LQKENI. The ends were cut back, 0 bases at V and 1 base at J, with 9 bases in the middle. CDR3 in DNA: TGTGCCAGCTCACCACCCGGGGGGTGGAACACTGAAGCTTTCTTT. Protein product: CASSPPGGWNTEAFF.

V and J are TRBV11-3 and TRBJ1-6; a possible D gene is TRBD1 (5 bases). Trimming cost V 3 bases and J 6 bases, with 9 bases left between them. Germline CDR1 SGHNT, CDR2 YENEEA. CDR3 length: 14 amino acids. CDR3 nucleotide sequence: TGTGCCAGCAGCTTCCAGGGAGGTAATTCACCCCTCCACTTT. Translating it yields CASSFQGGNSPLHF. The entire variable domain, with the rest obtained from reference TRBV11-3 and TRBJ1-6, is as follows: EAGVVQSPRYKIIEKKQPVAFWCNPISGHNTLYWYLQNLGQGPELLIRYENEEAVDDSQLPKDRFSAERLKGVDSTLKIQPAELGDSAVYLCASSFQGGNSPLHFGNGTRLTVT.

This clone occurred many times. This same CDR3 is encoded by further DNA sequences in the sample. The rearrangement links TRBV28 to TRBJ2-5; tentative D call: TRBD1 (8 bases). The V end lost 2 bases, the J end lost 2 bases, and 12 bases lay between the germline ends. CDR1 is MDHEN, CDR2 SYDVKM, per germline. The CDR3 is 15 residues long. The CDR3 DNA is TGTGCCAGCAGTTTAACAGGGGGGGGTCAAGAGACCCAGTACTTC. Protein product: CASSLTGGGQETQYF.